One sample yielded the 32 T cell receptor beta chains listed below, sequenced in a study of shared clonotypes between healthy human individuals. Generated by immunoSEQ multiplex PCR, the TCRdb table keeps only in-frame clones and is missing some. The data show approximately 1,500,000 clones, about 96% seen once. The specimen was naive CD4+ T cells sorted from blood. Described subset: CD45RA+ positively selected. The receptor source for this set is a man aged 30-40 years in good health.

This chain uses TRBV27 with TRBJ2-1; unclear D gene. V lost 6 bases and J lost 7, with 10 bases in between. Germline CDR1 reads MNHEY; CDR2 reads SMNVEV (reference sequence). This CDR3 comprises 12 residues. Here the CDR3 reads CASRKQYNEQFF. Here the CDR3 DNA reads TGTGCCAGCAGAAAGCAGTATAATGAGCAGTTCTTC.

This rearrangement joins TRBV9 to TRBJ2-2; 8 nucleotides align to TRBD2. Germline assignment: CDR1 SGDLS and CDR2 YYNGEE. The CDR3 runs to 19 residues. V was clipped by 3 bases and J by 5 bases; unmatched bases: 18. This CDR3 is CASSASTTTGTRGTGELFF. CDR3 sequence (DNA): TGTGCCAGCAGCGCATCGACAACGACCGGGACTAGGGGTACCGGGGAGCTGTTTTTT. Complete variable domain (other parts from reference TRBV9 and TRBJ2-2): DSGVTQTPKHLITATGQRVTLRCSPRSGDLSVYWYQQSLDQGLQFLIQYYNGEERAKGNILERFSAQQFPDLHSELNLSSLELGDSALYFCASSASTTTGTRGTGELFFGEGSRLTVL.

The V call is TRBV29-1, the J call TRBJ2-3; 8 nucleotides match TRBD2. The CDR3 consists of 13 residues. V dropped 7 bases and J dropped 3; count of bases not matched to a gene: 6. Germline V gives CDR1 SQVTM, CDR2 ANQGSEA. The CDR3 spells CSATGGGTDTQYF. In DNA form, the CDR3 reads TGCAGCGCCACGGGAGGGGGTACAGATACGCAGTATTTT.

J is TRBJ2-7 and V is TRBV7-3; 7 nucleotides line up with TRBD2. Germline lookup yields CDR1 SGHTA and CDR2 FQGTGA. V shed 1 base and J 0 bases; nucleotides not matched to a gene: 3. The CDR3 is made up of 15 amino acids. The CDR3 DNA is TGTGCCAGCAGCTTAAGAGGGGAGGGCTCCTACGAGCAGTACTTC. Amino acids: CASSLRGEGSYEQYF.

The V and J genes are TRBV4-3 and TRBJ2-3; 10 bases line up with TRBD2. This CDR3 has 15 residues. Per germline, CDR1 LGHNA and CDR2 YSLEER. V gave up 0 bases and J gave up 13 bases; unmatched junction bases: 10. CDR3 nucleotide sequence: TGCGCCAGCAGCCAAGATGGGGCTAGCGGGAGTCAGGAGTATTTT. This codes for CASSQDGASGSQEYF.

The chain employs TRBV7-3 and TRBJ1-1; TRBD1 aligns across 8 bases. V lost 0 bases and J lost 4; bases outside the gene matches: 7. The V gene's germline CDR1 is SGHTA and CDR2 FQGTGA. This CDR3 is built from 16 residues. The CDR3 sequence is CASSLTLSGQGTEAFF. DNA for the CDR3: TGTGCCAGCAGCTTAACGTTGTCCGGACAGGGCACTGAAGCTTTCTTT.

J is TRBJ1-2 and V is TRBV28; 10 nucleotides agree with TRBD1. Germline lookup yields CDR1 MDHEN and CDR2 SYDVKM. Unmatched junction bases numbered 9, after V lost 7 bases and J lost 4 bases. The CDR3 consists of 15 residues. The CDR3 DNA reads TGTGCCAGCACTCCTGAGGGACAGGGGTCCTATGGCTACACCTTC. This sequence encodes CASTPEGQGSYGYTF.

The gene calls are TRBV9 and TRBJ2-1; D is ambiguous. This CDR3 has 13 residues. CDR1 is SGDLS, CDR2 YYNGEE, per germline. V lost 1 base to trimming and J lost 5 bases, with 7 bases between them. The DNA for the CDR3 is TGTGCCAGCAGCGTATTCGGAAACAATGAGCAGTTCTTC. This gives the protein CASSVFGNNEQFF.

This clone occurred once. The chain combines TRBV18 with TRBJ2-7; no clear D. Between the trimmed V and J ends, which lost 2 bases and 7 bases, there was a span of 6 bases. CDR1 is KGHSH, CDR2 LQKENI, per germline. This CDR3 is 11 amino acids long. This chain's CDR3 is CASSPGQEQYF. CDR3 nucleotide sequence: TGTGCCAGCTCACCAGGGCAGGAGCAGTACTTC.

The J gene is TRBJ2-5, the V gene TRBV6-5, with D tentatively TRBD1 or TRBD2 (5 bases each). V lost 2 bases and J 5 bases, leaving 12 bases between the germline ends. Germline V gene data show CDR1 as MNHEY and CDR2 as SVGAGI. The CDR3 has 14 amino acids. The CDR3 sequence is CASSYGQGRETQYF. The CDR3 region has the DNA TGTGCCAGCAGTTACGGTCAGGGACGGGAGACCCAGTACTTC.

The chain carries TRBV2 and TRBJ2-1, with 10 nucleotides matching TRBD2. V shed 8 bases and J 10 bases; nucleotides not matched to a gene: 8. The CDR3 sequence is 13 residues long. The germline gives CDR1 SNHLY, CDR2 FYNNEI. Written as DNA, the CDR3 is TGTGCCAGCGGGCTAGCGGGAGTGAGCGAGCAGTTCTTC. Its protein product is CASGLAGVSEQFF.

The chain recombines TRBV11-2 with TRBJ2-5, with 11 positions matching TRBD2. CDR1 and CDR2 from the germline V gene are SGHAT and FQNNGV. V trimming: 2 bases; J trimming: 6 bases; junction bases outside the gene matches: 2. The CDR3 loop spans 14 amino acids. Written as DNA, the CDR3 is TGTGCCAGCAGCTTAACTAGCGGGAGTCAGACCCAGTACTTC. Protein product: CASSLTSGSQTQYF.

Written as DNA, the CDR3 is TGTGCCAGCAGTCCCACCCGGGTGAGGAACACTGAAGCTTTCTTT. It is translated as CASSPTRVRNTEAFF. The chain is built from TRBV28 and TRBJ1-1, with D unresolved. V was shortened by 5 bases and J by 1 base, with 14 bases between the two germline ends. The germline CDR1 and CDR2 sequences are MDHEN and SYDVKM. There are 15 residues in the CDR3.

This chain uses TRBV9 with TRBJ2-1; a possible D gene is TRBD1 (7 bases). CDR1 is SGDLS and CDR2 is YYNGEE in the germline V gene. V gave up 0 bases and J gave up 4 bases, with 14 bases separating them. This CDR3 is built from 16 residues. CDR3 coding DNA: TGTGCCAGCAGCGTAGGGTCGGGGGACAGATACAATGAGCAGTTCTTC. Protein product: CASSVGSGDRYNEQFF.

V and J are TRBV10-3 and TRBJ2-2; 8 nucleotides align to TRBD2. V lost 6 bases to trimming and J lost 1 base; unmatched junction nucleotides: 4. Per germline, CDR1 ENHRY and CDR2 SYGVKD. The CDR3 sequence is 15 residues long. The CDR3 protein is CAIRLAGLNTGELFF. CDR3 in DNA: TGTGCCATCAGGCTAGCGGGCTTGAACACCGGGGAGCTGTTTTTT.

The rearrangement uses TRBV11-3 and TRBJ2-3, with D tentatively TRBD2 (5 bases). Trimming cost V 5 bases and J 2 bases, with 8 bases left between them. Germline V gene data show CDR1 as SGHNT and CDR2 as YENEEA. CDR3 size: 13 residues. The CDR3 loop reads CASSTRDTDTQYF. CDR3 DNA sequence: TGTGCCAGCAGCACTCGGGACACAGATACGCAGTATTTT.

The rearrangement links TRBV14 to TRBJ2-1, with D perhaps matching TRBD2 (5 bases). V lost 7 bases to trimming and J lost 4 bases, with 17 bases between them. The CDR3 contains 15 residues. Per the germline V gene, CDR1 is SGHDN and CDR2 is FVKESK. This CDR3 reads CASTGRGSKYNEQFF. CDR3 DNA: TGTGCCAGCACAGGTCGGGGTTCTAAATACAATGAGCAGTTCTTC.

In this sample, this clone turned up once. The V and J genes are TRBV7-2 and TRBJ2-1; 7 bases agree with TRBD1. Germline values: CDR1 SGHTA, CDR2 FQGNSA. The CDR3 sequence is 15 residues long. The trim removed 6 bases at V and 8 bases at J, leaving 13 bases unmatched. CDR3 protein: CASSSGTAKVYEQFF. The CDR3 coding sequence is TGTGCCAGCAGTTCCGGGACAGCCAAAGTCTATGAGCAGTTCTTC.

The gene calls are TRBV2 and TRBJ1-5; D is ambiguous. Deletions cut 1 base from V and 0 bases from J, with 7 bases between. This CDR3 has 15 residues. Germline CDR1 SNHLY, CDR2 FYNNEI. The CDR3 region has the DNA TGTGCCAGCAGTGAAGACGGGAGTAGCAATCAGCCCCAGCATTTT. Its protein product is CASSEDGSSNQPQHF. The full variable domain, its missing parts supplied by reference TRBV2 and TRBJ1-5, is EPEVTQTPSHQVTQMGQEVILRCVPISNHLYFYWYRQILGQKVEFLVSFYNNEISEKSEIFDDQFSVERPDGSNFTLKIRSTKLEDSAMYFCASSEDGSSNQPQHFGDGTRLSIL.

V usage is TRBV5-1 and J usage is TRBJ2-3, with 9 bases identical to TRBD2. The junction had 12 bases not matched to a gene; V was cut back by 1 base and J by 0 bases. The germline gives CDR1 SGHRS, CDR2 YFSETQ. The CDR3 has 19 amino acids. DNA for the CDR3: TGCGCCAGCAGCTTGCCAACTCGGACTAGCGTGACTAGCACAGATACGCAGTATTTT. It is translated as CASSLPTRTSVTSTDTQYF.

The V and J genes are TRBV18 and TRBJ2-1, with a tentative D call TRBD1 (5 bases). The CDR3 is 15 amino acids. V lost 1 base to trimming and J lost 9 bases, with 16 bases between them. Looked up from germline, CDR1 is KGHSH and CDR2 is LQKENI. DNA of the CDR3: TGTGCCAGCTCACCACTCAGGGTAGGAGTTGTTGAGCAGTTCTTC. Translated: CASSPLRVGVVEQFF.

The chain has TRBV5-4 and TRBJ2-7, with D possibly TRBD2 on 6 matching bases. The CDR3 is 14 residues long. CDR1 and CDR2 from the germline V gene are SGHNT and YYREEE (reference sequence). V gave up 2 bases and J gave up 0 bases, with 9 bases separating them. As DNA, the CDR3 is TGTGCCAGCAGCTTCCGGGGGAGCTCCTACGAGCAGTACTTC. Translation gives CASSFRGSSYEQYF.

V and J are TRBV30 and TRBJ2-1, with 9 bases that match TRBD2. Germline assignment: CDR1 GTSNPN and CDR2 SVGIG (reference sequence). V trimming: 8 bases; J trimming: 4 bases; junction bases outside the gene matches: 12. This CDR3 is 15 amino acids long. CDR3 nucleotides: TGTGCCCGAACAGGGTCTAGCGGGACTTACAATGAGCAGTTCTTC. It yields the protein CARTGSSGTYNEQFF.

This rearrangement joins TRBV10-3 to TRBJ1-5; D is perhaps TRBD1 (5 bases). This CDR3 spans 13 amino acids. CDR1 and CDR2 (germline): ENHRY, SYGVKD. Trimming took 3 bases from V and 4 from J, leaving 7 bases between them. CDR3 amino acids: CAISDRVNQPQHF. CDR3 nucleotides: TGTGCCATCAGTGACAGGGTAAATCAGCCCCAGCATTTT.

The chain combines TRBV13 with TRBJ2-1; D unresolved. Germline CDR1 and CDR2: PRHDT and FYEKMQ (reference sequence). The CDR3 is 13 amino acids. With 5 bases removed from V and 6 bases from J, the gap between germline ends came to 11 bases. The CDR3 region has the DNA TGTGCCAGCAGCACCCTCCCGGGCAATGAGCAGTTCTTC. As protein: CASSTLPGNEQFF.

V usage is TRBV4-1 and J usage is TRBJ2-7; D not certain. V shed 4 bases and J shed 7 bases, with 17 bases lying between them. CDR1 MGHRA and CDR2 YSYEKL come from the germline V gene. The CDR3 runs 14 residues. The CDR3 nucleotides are TGCGCCAGCAGCCTCCGGGCCGGTTTGAGGGAGCAGTACTTC. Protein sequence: CASSLRAGLREQYF.

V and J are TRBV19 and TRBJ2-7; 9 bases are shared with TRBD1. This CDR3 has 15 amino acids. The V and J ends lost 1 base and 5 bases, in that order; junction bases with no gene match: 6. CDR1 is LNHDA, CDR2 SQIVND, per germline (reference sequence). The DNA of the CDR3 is TGTGCCAGTAGTATAGGAAGGGACAGGGCACACGAGCAGTACTTC. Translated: CASSIGRDRAHEQYF. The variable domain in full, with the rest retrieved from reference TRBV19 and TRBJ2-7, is DGGITQSPKYLFRKEGQNVTLSCEQNLNHDAMYWYRQDPGQGLRLIYYSQIVNDFQKGDIAEGYSVSREKKESFPLTVTSAQKNPTAFYLCASSIGRDRAHEQYFGPGTRLTVT.

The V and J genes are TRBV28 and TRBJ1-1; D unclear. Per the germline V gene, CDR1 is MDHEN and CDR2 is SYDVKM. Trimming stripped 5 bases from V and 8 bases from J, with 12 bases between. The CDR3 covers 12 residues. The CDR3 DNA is TGTGCCAGCAGTCCCCTTGGGCAGGAAGCTTTCTTT. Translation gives CASSPLGQEAFF.

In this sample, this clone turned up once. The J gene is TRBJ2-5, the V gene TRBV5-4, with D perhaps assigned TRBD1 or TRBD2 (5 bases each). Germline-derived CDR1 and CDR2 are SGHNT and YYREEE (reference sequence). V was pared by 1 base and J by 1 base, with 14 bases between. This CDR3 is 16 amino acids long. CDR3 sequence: CASSLPGRESQETQYF. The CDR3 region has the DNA TGTGCCAGCAGCTTGCCGGGCAGGGAGAGCCAAGAGACCCAGTACTTC.

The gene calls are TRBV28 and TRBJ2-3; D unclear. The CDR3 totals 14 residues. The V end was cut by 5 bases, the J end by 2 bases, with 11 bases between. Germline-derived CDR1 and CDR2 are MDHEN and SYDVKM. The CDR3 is CASSLMGYTDTQYF. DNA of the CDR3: TGTGCCAGCAGTCTGATGGGGTACACAGATACGCAGTATTTT. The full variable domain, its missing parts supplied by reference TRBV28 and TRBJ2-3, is DVKVTQSSRYLVKRTGEKVFLECVQDMDHENMFWYRQDPGLGLRLIYFSYDVKMKEKGDIPEGYSVSREKKERFSLILESASTNQTSMYLCASSLMGYTDTQYFGPGTRLTVL.

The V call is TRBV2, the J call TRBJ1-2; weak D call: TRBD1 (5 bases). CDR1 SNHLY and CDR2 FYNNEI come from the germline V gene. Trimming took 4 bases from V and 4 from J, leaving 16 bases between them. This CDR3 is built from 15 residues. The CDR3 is CASSASRDLAYGYTF. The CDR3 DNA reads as TGTGCCAGCAGTGCGTCCCGGGACCTGGCCTATGGCTACACCTTC.

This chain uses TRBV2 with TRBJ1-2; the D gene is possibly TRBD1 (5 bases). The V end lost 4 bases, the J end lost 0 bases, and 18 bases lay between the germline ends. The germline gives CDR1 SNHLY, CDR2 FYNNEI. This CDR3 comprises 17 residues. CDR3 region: CASSGQGTSRTNYGYTF. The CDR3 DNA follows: TGTGCCAGCAGTGGTCAGGGAACCTCCCGTACTAACTATGGCTACACCTTC. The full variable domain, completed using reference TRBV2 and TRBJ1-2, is EPEVTQTPSHQVTQMGQEVILRCVPISNHLYFYWYRQILGQKVEFLVSFYNNEISEKSEIFDDQFSVERPDGSNFTLKIRSTKLEDSAMYFCASSGQGTSRTNYGYTFGSGTRLTVV.